The sequence of this T cell receptor (beta chain) was determined in a study of shared clonotypes between healthy human individuals. In germline, CDR1 is LGHNA, CDR2 YNFKEQ. This CDR3 has 18 residues. V was shortened by 0 bases and J by 1 base, with 18 bases between the two germline ends. Worth noting for this clone: What it binds is unknown.

Authors' data handling: Filtering differed because ImmunoSEQ produced junction-only sequences that carried no quality scores. The data were produced by immunoSEQ multiplex PCR, yet TCRdb's version contains in-frame clones alone and is incomplete. That table is the source of V, J and clone size, and D and trimming were worked out from the DNA. The sample includes approximately 2,000,000 clones, 85% to 95% seen only once; the top ten take 0.37%. Study-level points and caveats: Rarefaction exposed incomplete sorted-subset sequencing despite large depth.

Investigators divided CD4+ cells into CD45RA+ naive and CD45RA-negative memory subsets. The receptor comes from a man aged 18 to 35 in good health. Some clones in this sample may be carry-over from other donors' samples. Sequenced material: naive CD4+ T cells from PBMCs. Subset described: CD45RA+ positively selected. The chain links TRBV4-2 to TRBJ2-5; D may correspond to TRBD1 or TRBD2 (5 bases each). The CDR3 DNA sequence: TGTGCCAGCAGCCAAGATAGTAAGAGGGCAGGGACCCAAGAGACCCAGTACTTC. Translating it yields CASSQDSKRAGTQETQYF.